This T cell receptor beta chain was identified in a study of a mutant IDH1 vaccine in newly diagnosed glioma. V was pared by 4 bases and J by 5 bases, with 12 bases of the junction left unmatched. The CDR3 loop spans 16 amino acids. Germline CDR1 and CDR2: SGHRS and YFSETQ. Sample time point: week 5, during vaccination. Vaccine doses each comprised 300 ug of mutant IDH1 20-mer peptide, with topical imiquimod. Sequencing used immunoSEQ multiplex PCR; TCRdb keeps in-frame clones, though not all of them. The sample yields some 42,000 clones, 70% to 90% seen once. Turning to this clone: The antigen is undetermined.

This TCR came from a man aged 40-50 years with glioma. Sequenced here: PBMCs, sampled from a glioma patient whose treatment included an IDH1 peptide vaccine. The chain links TRBV5-1 to TRBJ2-5; 9 bases are shared with TRBD1. The CDR3 reads CASSPHPGQGGETQYF. CDR3 DNA: TGCGCCAGCAGCCCCCATCCGGGACAGGGTGGCGAGACCCAGTACTTC. The variable domain in full, completed from reference TRBV5-1 and TRBJ2-5, reads KAGVTQTPRYLIKTRGQQVTLSCSPISGHRSVSWYQQTPGQGLQFLFEYFSETQRNKGNFPGRFSGRQFSNSRSEMNVSTLELGDSALYLCASSPHPGQGGETQYFGPGTRLLVL.